The clone carrying this T cell receptor (beta chain) was detected only a few times. The record originates from a study of regulatory T cells in long-lasting Graves disease. The CDR3 has 12 residues. The germline V and J ends were trimmed by 7 bases and 3 bases, with 8 bases remaining between them. The germline gives CDR1 SNHLY, CDR2 FYNNEI. Sample time point: newly diagnosed GD, antithyroid drugs for less than 3 months. PBMC-extracted RNA yielded the TCR library. Investigators prepared the TCR beta libraries by applying iRepertoire HTBI primers and Arm-PCR of CDR3 regions. In TCRdb, the multiplex PCR reads were re-called with MiXCR into one record per CDR3 protein. The repertoire holds some 600,000 distinct CDR3 sequences, with about 16% as singletons. The sample was also reused in another study, on T cells in Graves' hyperthyroidism and ophthalmopathy.

The chain has TRBV2 and TRBJ2-3; D uncertain. This TCR was sampled from a man younger than 30 with Graves disease. Sequenced here: peripheral blood mononuclear cells (PBMCs), sampled at new diagnosis, from a patient treated with antithyroid drugs. The CDR3 coding sequence is TGTGCCAGCAATCAGCCTACAGATACGCAGTATTTT. It yields the protein CASNQPTDTQYF.